This passage covers 29 T cell receptor beta chains from one sample sequenced in a study of blood T cell repertoires in COVID-19. The protocol was immunoSEQ multiplex PCR, while the TCRdb copy is restricted to in-frame clones and leaves out a portion. The data contain 200,000 to 250,000 clones, approximately 82% of them seen just once; the ten biggest clones take up approximately 1.9%. What was sequenced was peripheral blood. These TCRs come from a woman older than 75 with acute or convalescent COVID-19.

This rearrangement joins TRBV12-3 or TRBV12-4 to TRBJ1-2; D not resolved. CDR3 size: 13 residues. V shed 5 bases and J shed 4 bases, with 11 bases lying between them. The CDR3 DNA is TGTGCCAGCAGTGCGGGGAGTGGCTATGGCTACACCTTC. Protein: CASSAGSGYGYTF.

The J gene is TRBJ1-2, the V gene TRBV7-2; TRBD1 matches 9 bases. Per germline, CDR1 SGHTA and CDR2 FQGNSA. Trimming at V came to 5 bases and at J to 5 bases, leaving 6 bases not matched to a gene. The CDR3 totals 14 residues. CDR3: CASSPRTGEYGYTF. The DNA for the CDR3 is TGTGCCAGCAGCCCGCGGACAGGGGAGTATGGCTACACCTTC. Together with reference TRBV7-2 and TRBJ1-2, the CDR3 gives the full variable domain: GAGVSQSPSNKVTEKGKDVELRCDPISGHTALYWYRQSLGQGLEFLIYFQGNSAPDKSGLPSDRFSAERTGGSVSTLTIQRTQQEDSAVYLCASSPRTGEYGYTFGSGTRLTVV.

Only one count was recorded for this clone. The V gene is TRBV28, the J gene TRBJ2-7, with 7 bases fitting TRBD2. This CDR3 region has 15 residues. V was clipped by 4 bases and J by 1 base; unmatched bases: 7. Germline CDR1 MDHEN, CDR2 SYDVKM. The CDR3 DNA is TGTGCCAGCAGTTCGCCCGGGACTAAGTCCTACGAGCAGTACTTC. It yields the protein CASSSPGTKSYEQYF.

This CDR3 is CASSLQGQFF. The CDR3 bases are TGTGCCAGCAGCTTGCAGGGGCAGTTCTTC. The chain uses TRBV5-8 and TRBJ2-1; D perhaps matches TRBD1 (5 bases). Germline V gives CDR1 SGHTS, CDR2 YDEGEE. The CDR3 covers 10 residues. V dropped 1 base and J dropped 12 bases, with 5 bases sitting between them. Full variable domain (remainder filled in from reference TRBV5-8 and TRBJ2-1): EAGVTQSPTHLIKTRGQQATLRCSPISGHTSVYWYQQALGLGLQFLLWYDEGEERNRGNFPPRFSGRQFPNYSSELNVNALELEDSALYLCASSLQGQFFGPGTRLTVL.

The V and J genes are TRBV12-5 and TRBJ1-5; TRBD1 matches 9 bases. Germline V gene sequence: CDR1 LGHNT, CDR2 FRNRAP. The CDR3 sequence is 15 residues long. Trimming at V came to 7 bases and at J to 5 bases, leaving 9 bases not matched to a gene. The CDR3 DNA reads TGTGCTAGTGCTCCCGGGACAGGGAGGGATCAGCCCCAGCATTTT. Protein: CASAPGTGRDQPQHF.

The rearrangement uses TRBV2 and TRBJ1-5, with 8 bases that match TRBD1. Per the germline V gene, CDR1 is SNHLY and CDR2 is FYNNEI. V shed 6 bases and J 6 bases; nucleotides not matched to a gene: 10. The length of the CDR3 is 15 residues. This CDR3 is CASSEKRQGSQPQHF. The CDR3 DNA reads as TGTGCCAGCAGCGAAAAAAGACAGGGGAGTCAGCCCCAGCATTTT. The full variable domain, its missing parts supplied by reference TRBV2 and TRBJ1-5, is EPEVTQTPSHQVTQMGQEVILRCVPISNHLYFYWYRQILGQKVEFLVSFYNNEISEKSEIFDDQFSVERPDGSNFTLKIRSTKLEDSAMYFCASSEKRQGSQPQHFGDGTRLSIL.

This clone was observed once. The chain uses TRBV18 and TRBJ1-1; no clear D. The CDR3 contains 14 residues. Germline V gives CDR1 KGHSH, CDR2 LQKENI. Trimming took 4 bases from V and 0 from J, leaving 9 bases between them. The CDR3, as DNA: TGTGCCAGCTCACGCAGCGAAATGAACACTGAAGCTTTCTTT. The encoded protein is CASSRSEMNTEAFF.

The chain carries TRBV11-2 and TRBJ1-6; D possibly corresponds to TRBD1 (6 bases). The CDR3 has 15 amino acids. V lost 1 base and J 9 bases, leaving 13 bases between the germline ends. Germline lookup yields CDR1 SGHAT and CDR2 FQNNGV. The CDR3 sequence is CASSLGGHEASPLHF. In DNA, the CDR3 is TGTGCCAGCAGCTTAGGGGGACACGAGGCTTCACCCCTCCACTTT.

The chain carries TRBV30 and TRBJ1-1, with D uncertain. CDR1 is GTSNPN and CDR2 is SVGIG in the germline V gene (reference sequence). The length of the CDR3 is 13 residues. V lost 4 bases to trimming and J lost 2 bases, with 11 bases between them. CDR3: CAWTEIANTEAFF. For the CDR3, the DNA is TGTGCCTGGACCGAGATTGCTAACACTGAAGCTTTCTTT.

The rearrangement uses TRBV7-3 and TRBJ2-1; 10 nucleotides agree with TRBD2. CDR1 is SGHTA and CDR2 is FQGTGA in the germline V gene. CDR3 length equals 16 residues. V shed 2 bases and J 7 bases; nucleotides not matched to a gene: 8. The CDR3 nucleotides read TGTGCCAGCAGCTTACTCCCAGCGGGGGGGATAAATGAGCAGTTCTTC. Its translation: CASSLLPAGGINEQFF.

The gene calls are TRBV19 and TRBJ1-1; D possibly corresponds to TRBD1 (5 bases). Germline CDR1 LNHDA, CDR2 SQIVND (reference sequence). The CDR3 runs to 14 residues. V lost 8 bases, J lost 3 bases, and 16 bases lay in between. This CDR3 is CASSWGRLDTEAFF. CDR3 sequence (DNA): TGTGCCAGTTCTTGGGGCAGGCTAGACACTGAAGCTTTCTTT.

The chain joins TRBV6-5 to TRBJ1-5; 9 bases are shared with TRBD1. J was trimmed by 6 bases and V by 6 bases; bases with no gene match: 6. There are 14 residues in the CDR3. Germline V gene sequence: CDR1 MNHEY, CDR2 SVGAGI. The CDR3 nucleotides are TGTGCCAGCAGAATCGACAGGGGGTCTCAGCCCCAGCATTTT. Translating it yields CASRIDRGSQPQHF.

This clone appeared a single time. This chain uses TRBV5-1 with TRBJ2-1; 7 nucleotides match TRBD1. The V and J ends lost 1 base and 7 bases, in that order; junction bases with no gene match: 5. The CDR3 totals 14 residues. Germline V gives CDR1 SGHRS, CDR2 YFSETQ. CDR3 in amino acids: CASSLRQGGNEQFF. CDR3 bases: TGCGCCAGCAGCTTGAGACAGGGTGGTAATGAGCAGTTCTTC.

There are a few counts of this clone. The chain is built from TRBV3-1 (or the pseudogene TRBV3-2) and TRBJ1-2; TRBD1 aligns across 12 bases. Per germline, CDR1 LGHDT and CDR2 YNNKEL (reference sequence). With V trimmed by 3 bases and J by 9 bases, 5 bases remained unmatched. The CDR3 totals 14 residues. The CDR3 region is CASSQGQGAMSYTF. The CDR3 DNA follows: TGTGCCAGCAGCCAGGGACAGGGGGCGATGAGCTACACCTTC.

The rearrangement joins TRBV24-1 to TRBJ2-5; possible D gene TRBD2, 6 bases. CDR1 and CDR2 from the germline V gene are KGHDR and SFDVKD. Trimming removed 4 bases at V and 1 base at J, with 12 bases between. CDR3 size: 15 residues. The CDR3: CATSEPGLGQETQYF. As DNA, the CDR3 is TGTGCCACCAGTGAACCGGGACTGGGCCAAGAGACCCAGTACTTC.

V gene TRBV18 combines with J gene TRBJ2-7; 8 bases map to TRBD2. Germline CDR1 and CDR2: KGHSH and LQKENI. The V segment lost 0 bases and the J segment 3 bases; nucleotides outside the gene matches: 4. The CDR3 is 15 residues long. CDR3 in DNA: TGTGCCAGCTCACCACCGTCGCGGGGGGACTACGAGCAGTACTTC. Encoded protein: CASSPPSRGDYEQYF. The variable domain in full, with the rest retrieved from reference TRBV18 and TRBJ2-7, is NAGVMQNPRHLVRRRGQEARLRCSPMKGHSHVYWYRQLPEEGLKFMVYLQKENIIDESGMPKERFSAEFPKEGPSILRIQQVVRGDSAAYFCASSPPSRGDYEQYFGPGTRLTVT.

This clone was counted once. The J gene is TRBJ2-3, the V gene TRBV6-6; D is uncertain. V lost 10 bases and J lost 2, with 19 bases in between. Germline V gene sequence: CDR1 MNHNY, CDR2 SVGAGI (reference sequence). The CDR3 runs to 15 residues. The CDR3 protein is CATVAEPLSTDTQYF. CDR3 DNA: TGTGCCACAGTAGCCGAACCGCTTTCCACAGATACGCAGTATTTT.

This sequence joins TRBV5-5 and TRBJ1-2; a weak D match, TRBD1 (6 bases). CDR1 is SGHKS, CDR2 YYEKEE, per germline (reference sequence). The CDR3 length is 15 residues. V dropped 3 bases and J dropped 6 bases, with 18 bases sitting between them. CDR3 sequence: CASSWANQGWNGYTF. The CDR3 DNA sequence: TGTGCCAGCAGCTGGGCGAATCAGGGGTGGAATGGCTACACCTTC.

The table lists this clone with a count of one. The genes are TRBV27 and TRBJ2-7, with D possibly being TRBD1 (5 bases). Trimming took off 5 bases at V and 0 bases at J, with 14 bases between the two ends. There are 15 residues in the CDR3. Germline CDR1 and CDR2: MNHEY and SMNVEV (reference sequence). CDR3 sequence reads: CASSATGRSSYEQYF. The CDR3 nucleotides are TGTGCCAGCAGTGCAACAGGTAGGAGCTCCTACGAGCAGTACTTC.

This clone has only a few counts. The genes are TRBV5-4 and TRBJ1-2, with D unclear. The CDR3 loop spans 14 amino acids. Germline CDR1 and CDR2: SGHNT and YYREEE (reference sequence). Trimming shortened V by 4 bases and J by 4 bases, and 14 bases separated the two germline ends. The CDR3 coding sequence is TGTGCCAGCAGCACCTCGGGGTTCGGCTATGGCTACACCTTC. Translating it yields CASSTSGFGYGYTF.

The chain carries TRBV2 and TRBJ1-5; possible D gene TRBD1, 5 bases. Germline V gene sequence: CDR1 SNHLY, CDR2 FYNNEI. V was cut by 4 bases and J by 0 bases, with 16 bases left in between. This CDR3 comprises 17 residues. The CDR3: CASSAGPGEGSNQPQHF. The CDR3, as DNA: TGTGCCAGCAGTGCCGGGCCGGGGGAAGGTAGCAATCAGCCCCAGCATTTT.

The chain recombines TRBV5-4 with TRBJ2-3; 13 positions agree with TRBD2. V trimming: 4 bases; J trimming: 4 bases; junction bases outside the gene matches: 9. From germline, CDR1 is SGHNT and CDR2 YYREEE (reference sequence). The CDR3 consists of 17 residues. The CDR3 DNA follows: TGTGCCAGCAGCACTGGACTAGCGGGAGTTATCGCAGATACGCAGTATTTT. This sequence encodes CASSTGLAGVIADTQYF. The full variable domain, completed using reference TRBV5-4 and TRBJ2-3, is ETGVTQSPTHLIKTRGQQVTLRCSSQSGHNTVSWYQQALGQGPQFIFQYYREEENGRGNFPPRFSGLQFPNYSSELNVNALELDDSALYLCASSTGLAGVIADTQYFGPGTRLTVL.

This clone was seen only a few times. V usage is TRBV7-2 and J usage is TRBJ2-3, with TRBD2 matching 7 bases. V lost 2 bases and J lost 5; bases outside the gene matches: 4. Per germline, CDR1 SGHTA and CDR2 FQGNSA. The CDR3 length is 14 residues. CDR3 sequence: CASSLREREDTQYF. The CDR3, as DNA: TGTGCCAGCAGCTTAAGAGAGCGGGAAGATACGCAGTATTTT.

The chain employs TRBV6-6 and TRBJ2-7, with TRBD1 identical over 7 bases. The CDR3 length is 15 residues. The ends lost 7 bases at V and 1 base at J; junction bases unmatched: 10. Germline V gives CDR1 MNHNY, CDR2 SVGAGI (reference sequence). The chain's CDR3 is CASTDRAKSSYEQYF. DNA of the CDR3: TGTGCCAGCACCGACAGGGCGAAGTCTTCCTACGAGCAGTACTTC.

This chain uses TRBV5-6 with TRBJ2-7; TRBD1 agrees at 10 bases. Looked up from germline, CDR1 is SGHDT and CDR2 is YYEEEE. CDR3 length equals 14 residues. Trimming at V came to 4 bases and at J to 7 bases, leaving 8 bases not matched to a gene. The CDR3 DNA sequence: TGTGCCAGCAGCAAGGACAGGGGGATACTGGAGCAGTACTTC. The encoded protein is CASSKDRGILEQYF.

The V call is TRBV7-2, the J call TRBJ2-7; D is undetermined. V lost 3 bases and J lost 4, with 4 bases in between. The CDR3 runs to 11 residues. In germline, CDR1 is SGHTA, CDR2 FQGNSA. For the CDR3, the DNA is TGTGCCAGCAGCTTTTCATACGAGCAGTACTTC. Amino acids: CASSFSYEQYF. The full variable domain, completed using reference TRBV7-2 and TRBJ2-7, is GAGVSQSPSNKVTEKGKDVELRCDPISGHTALYWYRQSLGQGLEFLIYFQGNSAPDKSGLPSDRFSAERTGGSVSTLTIQRTQQEDSAVYLCASSFSYEQYFGPGTRLTVT.

The chain recombines TRBV19 with TRBJ2-6; no firm D call. This CDR3 contains 17 residues. V lost 6 bases, J lost 0 bases, and 15 bases lay in between. Per the germline V gene, CDR1 is LNHDA and CDR2 is SQIVND (reference sequence). The CDR3 is CASRFRYYTSGANVLTF. The DNA for the CDR3 is TGTGCCAGTAGGTTCAGATACTATACCTCTGGGGCCAACGTCCTGACTTTC.

The rearrangement joins TRBV4-1 to TRBJ1-2; 7 bases are a match to TRBD1. Germline V gives CDR1 MGHRA, CDR2 YSYEKL. The CDR3 is 14 residues long. Losses at the gene ends were 2 bases for V and 7 bases for J; bases not matched to a gene: 7. The CDR3 bases are TGCGCCAGCAGCCAATTGGGGACAGCCGGTGGCTACACCTTC. Protein product: CASSQLGTAGGYTF.

The sample holds a few counts of this clone. The chain recombines TRBV5-4 with TRBJ1-5; 7 positions agree with TRBD1. CDR1 and CDR2 (germline): SGHNT, YYREEE (reference sequence). The CDR3 is made up of 13 amino acids. The trim removed 3 bases at V and 5 bases at J, leaving 2 bases unmatched. The CDR3 nucleotides read TGTGCCAGCAGCTACGACAGGGATCAGCCCCAGCATTTT. Its protein is CASSYDRDQPQHF. Drawing the rest from reference TRBV5-4 and TRBJ1-5, the complete variable domain is ETGVTQSPTHLIKTRGQQVTLRCSSQSGHNTVSWYQQALGQGPQFIFQYYREEENGRGNFPPRFSGLQFPNYSSELNVNALELDDSALYLCASSYDRDQPQHFGDGTRLSIL.